The 5 T cell receptor beta chains given below trace back to one sample, sequenced in a study of cytomegalovirus exposure and HLA in healthy donors. PCR employed 60 Vbeta and 13 Jbeta primers. Profiling relied on immunoSEQ multiplex PCR, and the TCRdb table lists in-frame clones only, not all of them. Of around 150,000 clones listed, around 81% are singletons. Sequenced sample: PBMCs. These receptors originate from a woman aged 40 to 49 in good health and CMV-seronegative.

The chain carries TRBV20-1 and TRBJ2-7, with unresolved D. Between the trimmed V and J ends, which lost 5 bases and 7 bases, there was a span of 9 bases. Germline assignment: CDR1 DFQATT and CDR2 SNEGSKA (reference sequence). The CDR3 is 10 amino acids. This CDR3 reads CSAGRVEQYF. CDR3 nucleotide sequence: TGCAGTGCTGGTCGGGTGGAGCAGTACTTC.

The CDR3 nucleotides read TGCGCCGGCTCAAGGGACAGGGACTCCGAGCAGTACTTC. The encoded protein is CAGSRDRDSEQYF. The chain joins TRBV5-1 to TRBJ2-7, with TRBD1 identical over 9 bases. CDR1 is SGHRS, CDR2 YFSETQ, per germline. V shed 10 bases, J shed 6 bases, and the junction held 11 bases outside the gene matches. CDR3 length equals 13 residues.

The chain couples TRBV7-6 to TRBJ1-1; D not certain. V lost 4 bases to trimming and J lost 1 base, with 4 bases between them. Germline CDR1 SGHVS, CDR2 FNYEAQ. The CDR3 sequence is 12 residues long. CDR3: CASSSSNTEAFF. CDR3 DNA sequence: TGTGCCAGCAGCTCATCGAACACTGAAGCTTTCTTT.

The rearrangement joins TRBV7-3 to TRBJ2-2; 7 positions agree with TRBD2. This CDR3 contains 14 residues. Germline V lookup: CDR1 SGHTA, CDR2 FQGTGA. V gave up 6 bases and J gave up 7 bases; unmatched junction bases: 8. CDR3 amino acids: CASSAGAGNGELFF. The CDR3 bases are TGTGCCAGCAGTGCGGGAGCGGGGAACGGGGAGCTGTTTTTT.

V and J are TRBV20-1 and TRBJ2-5; no reliable D call. Germline V CDR1 and CDR2: DFQATT, SNEGSKA (reference sequence). Trimming took off 4 bases at V and 5 bases at J, with 8 bases between the two ends. This CDR3 has 11 residues. For the CDR3, the DNA is TGCAGTGCTACCTCCGGGGAGACCCAGTACTTC. As protein: CSATSGETQYF.